Described below is a single T cell receptor beta chain sequence and its context. What it binds is not known. Germline V lookup: CDR1 SGHTA, CDR2 FQGTGA. The length of the CDR3 is 13 residues. The data were taken from a study of T cells expressing NK-cell markers. Overall study: In sorted CD3+CD56+NKG2C+, CD3+CD56+NKG2C- and CD3+CD56-NKG2C+ T cells, TCR beta repertoires were obtained.

5'RACE template switching with UMIs generated TCR beta cDNA. Reprocessing the 5' RACE reads, TCRdb reports a single entry for every CDR3 protein and omits DNA. The specimen's table records a few hundred thousand distinct CDR3 sequences. Study findings and constraints: NKG2C+ dominant clonotype frequencies in 6 or 7 donors were roughly 1.0-7.0% of CD8+ T cells.

The sequence was collected from a man aged 18-70 years in good health. The sample consisted of blood T cells: a sorted CD56 or NKG2C T cell subset, CD4+ or CD8+ T cells, or bulk PBMC T cells (not recorded which). This chain connects TRBV7-3 to TRBJ1-1; the D call of TRBD1 rests on TCRdb alone, since no DNA is present to check it. CDR3 sequence reads: CASSLSQGTEAFF.